The sequence of this T cell receptor beta chain was determined in a study of CD4 T cells in relation to SARS-CoV-2 and coronaviruses. The wider study: Crossreactive spike epitopes shared across donors were mapped to their HLA restriction. Study observations and caveats: Crossreactive clones expanded significantly less to SARS-CoV-2 than monoreactive clones. Around 62% of donors had memory CD4+ clonotypes crossrecognizing SARS-CoV-2 and common cold coronavirus spike.

In the case of this clone: Its target is not known.

The CDR3 extends over 14 amino acids. With V trimmed by 2 bases and J by 1 base, 0 bases remained unmatched. Germline lookup yields CDR1 SGHTA and CDR2 FQGNSA. Unexposed donor CD4+ T cells date from about 2011-2018, before the COVID-19 pandemic. After more than eight days of culture, CD4+ T cells were isolated. As cell numbers allowed, unexposed-donor CD4+ T cells faced SARS-CoV-2 S/N and four cold-coronavirus spikes. Measured with immunoSEQ multiplex PCR; TCRdb has only the in-frame clones, and not every one. The sample has tens of thousands of clones, about 76% seen once. This rearrangement joins TRBV7-2 to TRBJ1-1; 8 positions agree with TRBD1. The TCR originated in a human donor in good health. Sequenced material: CD4+ T cells from PBMCs, cultured in vitro. Here the CDR3 DNA reads TGTGCCAGCAGCTTAACAGGGGGGAACACTGAAGCTTTCTTT. It specifies CASSLTGGNTEAFF.